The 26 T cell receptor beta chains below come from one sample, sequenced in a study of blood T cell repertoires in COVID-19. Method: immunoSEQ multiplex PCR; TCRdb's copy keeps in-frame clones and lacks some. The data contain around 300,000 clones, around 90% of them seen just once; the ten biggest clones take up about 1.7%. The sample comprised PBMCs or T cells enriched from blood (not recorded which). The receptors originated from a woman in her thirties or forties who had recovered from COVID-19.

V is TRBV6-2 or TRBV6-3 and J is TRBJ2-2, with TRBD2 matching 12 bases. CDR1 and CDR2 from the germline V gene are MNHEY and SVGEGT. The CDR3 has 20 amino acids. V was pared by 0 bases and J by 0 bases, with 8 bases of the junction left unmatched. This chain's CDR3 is CASSYSILAGGSANTGELFF. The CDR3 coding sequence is TGTGCCAGCAGTTACTCGATACTAGCGGGAGGCTCCGCGAACACCGGGGAGCTGTTTTTT.

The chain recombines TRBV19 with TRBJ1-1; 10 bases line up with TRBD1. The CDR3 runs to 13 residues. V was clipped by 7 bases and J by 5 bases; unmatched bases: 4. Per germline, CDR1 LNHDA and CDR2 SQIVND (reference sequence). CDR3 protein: CASTDRGLTEAFF. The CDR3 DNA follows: TGTGCCAGTACTGACAGGGGGCTAACTGAAGCTTTCTTT.

CDR3 loop: CAARGANTEAFF. CDR3 DNA sequence: TGTGCCGCCAGGGGGGCTAACACTGAAGCTTTCTTT. The chain has TRBV6-5 and TRBJ1-1, with 7 bases fitting TRBD1. This CDR3 has 12 residues. V was clipped by 11 bases and J by 2 bases; unmatched bases: 5. Germline CDR1 and CDR2: MNHEY and SVGAGI.

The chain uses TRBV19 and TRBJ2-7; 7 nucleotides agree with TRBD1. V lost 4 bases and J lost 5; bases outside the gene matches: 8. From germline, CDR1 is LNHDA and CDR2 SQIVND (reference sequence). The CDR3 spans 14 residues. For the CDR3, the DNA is TGTGCCAGTAGTAACCGACAGGGTTCGGACGAGCAGTACTTC. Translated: CASSNRQGSDEQYF.

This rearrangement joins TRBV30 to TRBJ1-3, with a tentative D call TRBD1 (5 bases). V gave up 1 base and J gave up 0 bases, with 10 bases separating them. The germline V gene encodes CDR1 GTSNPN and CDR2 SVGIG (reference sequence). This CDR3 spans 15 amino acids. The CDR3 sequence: CAWSGQSVSGNTIYF. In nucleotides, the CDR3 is TGTGCCTGGAGTGGACAGTCCGTCTCTGGAAACACCATATATTTT. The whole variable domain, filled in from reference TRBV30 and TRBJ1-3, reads SQTIHQWPATLVQPVGSPLSLECTVEGTSNPNLYWYRQAAGRGLQLLFYSVGIGQISSEVPQNLSASRPQDRQFILSSKKLLLSDSGFYLCAWSGQSVSGNTIYFGEGSWLTVV.

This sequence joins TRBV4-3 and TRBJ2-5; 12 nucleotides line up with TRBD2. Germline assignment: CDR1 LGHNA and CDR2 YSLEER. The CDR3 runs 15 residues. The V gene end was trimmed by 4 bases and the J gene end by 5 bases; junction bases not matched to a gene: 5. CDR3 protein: CASSLTSGRLETQYF. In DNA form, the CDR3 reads TGCGCCAGCAGCCTCACTAGCGGGAGGTTGGAGACCCAGTACTTC.

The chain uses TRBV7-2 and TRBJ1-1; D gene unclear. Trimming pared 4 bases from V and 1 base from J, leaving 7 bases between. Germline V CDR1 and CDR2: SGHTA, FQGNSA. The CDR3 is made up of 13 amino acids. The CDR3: CASSSNWNTEAFF. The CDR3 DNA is TGTGCCAGCAGCTCCAATTGGAACACTGAAGCTTTCTTT.

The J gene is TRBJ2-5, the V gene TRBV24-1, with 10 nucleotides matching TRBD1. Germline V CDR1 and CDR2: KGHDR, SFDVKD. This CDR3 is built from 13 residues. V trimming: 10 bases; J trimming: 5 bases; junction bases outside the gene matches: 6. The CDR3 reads CATGTGADETQYF. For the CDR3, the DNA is TGTGCCACGGGGACAGGGGCGGACGAGACCCAGTACTTC.

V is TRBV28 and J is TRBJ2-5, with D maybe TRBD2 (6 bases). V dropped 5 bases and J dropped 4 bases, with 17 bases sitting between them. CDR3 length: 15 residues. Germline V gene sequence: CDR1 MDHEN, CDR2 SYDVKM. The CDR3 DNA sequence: TGTGCCAGCAGTCTTCCTCCCGGGGGACGAGAGACCCAGTACTTC. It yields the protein CASSLPPGGRETQYF.

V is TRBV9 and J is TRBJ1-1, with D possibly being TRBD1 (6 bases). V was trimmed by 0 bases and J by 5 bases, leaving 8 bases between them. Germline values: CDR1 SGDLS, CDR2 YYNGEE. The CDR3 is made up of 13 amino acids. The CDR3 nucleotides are TGTGCCAGCAGCGTAGGGCAGGGGACTGAAGCTTTCTTT. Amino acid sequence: CASSVGQGTEAFF.

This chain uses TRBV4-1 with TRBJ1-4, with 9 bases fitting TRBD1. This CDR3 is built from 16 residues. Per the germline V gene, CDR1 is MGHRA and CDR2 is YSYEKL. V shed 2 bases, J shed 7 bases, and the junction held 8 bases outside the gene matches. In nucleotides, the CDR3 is TGCGCCAGCAGCCAATGGGACAGGGCGGGGAGTGAAAAACTGTTTTTT. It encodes CASSQWDRAGSEKLFF.

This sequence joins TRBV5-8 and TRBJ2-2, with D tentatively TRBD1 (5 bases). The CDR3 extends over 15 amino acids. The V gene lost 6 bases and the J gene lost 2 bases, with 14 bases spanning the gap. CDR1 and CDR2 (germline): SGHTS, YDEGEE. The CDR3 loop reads CASTLTGHNTGELFF. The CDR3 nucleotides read TGTGCCAGCACACTTACAGGCCATAACACCGGGGAGCTGTTTTTT.

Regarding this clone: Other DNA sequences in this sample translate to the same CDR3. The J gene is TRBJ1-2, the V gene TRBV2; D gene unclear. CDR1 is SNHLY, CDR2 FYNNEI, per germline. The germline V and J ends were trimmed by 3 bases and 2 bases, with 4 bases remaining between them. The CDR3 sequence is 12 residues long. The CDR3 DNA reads TGTGCCAGCAGTGACAGGAACTATGGCTACACCTTC. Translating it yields CASSDRNYGYTF.

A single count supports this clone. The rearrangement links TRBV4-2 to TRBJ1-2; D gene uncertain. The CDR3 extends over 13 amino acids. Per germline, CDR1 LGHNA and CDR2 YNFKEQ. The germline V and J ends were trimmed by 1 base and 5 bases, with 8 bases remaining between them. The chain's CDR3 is CASSQVVEYGYTF. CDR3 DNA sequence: TGTGCCAGCAGCCAAGTCGTAGAGTATGGCTACACCTTC.

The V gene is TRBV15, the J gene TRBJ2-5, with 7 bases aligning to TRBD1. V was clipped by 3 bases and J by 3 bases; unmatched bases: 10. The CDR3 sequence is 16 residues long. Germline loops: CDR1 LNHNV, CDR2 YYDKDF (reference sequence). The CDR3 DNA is TGTGCCACCAGCAGTCGGGGATCCGGGACAGAAGAGACCCAGTACTTC. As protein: CATSSRGSGTEETQYF.

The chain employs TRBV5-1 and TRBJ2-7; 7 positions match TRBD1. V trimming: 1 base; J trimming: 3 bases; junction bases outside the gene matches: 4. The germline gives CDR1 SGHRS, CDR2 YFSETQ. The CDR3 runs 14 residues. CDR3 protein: CASSLQGVVYEQYF. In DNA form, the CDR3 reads TGCGCCAGCAGCTTGCAGGGGGTGGTCTACGAGCAGTACTTC.

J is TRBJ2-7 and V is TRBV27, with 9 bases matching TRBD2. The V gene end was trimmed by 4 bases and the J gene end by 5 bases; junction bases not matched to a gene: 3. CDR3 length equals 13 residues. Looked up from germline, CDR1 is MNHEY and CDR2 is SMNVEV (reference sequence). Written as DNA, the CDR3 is TGTGCCAGCAGTTGGATAGCGGGGGACGAGCAGTACTTC. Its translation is CASSWIAGDEQYF.

The CDR3 DNA is TGCAGCGCCAGTAAACAGGGAGGGGAAGCTTTCTTT. Encoded protein: CSASKQGGEAFF. The chain employs TRBV29-1 and TRBJ1-1, with D possibly matching TRBD1 (6 bases). The CDR3 contains 12 residues. V was clipped by 7 bases and J by 8 bases, with 17 bases between them. The V gene's germline CDR1 is SQVTM and CDR2 ANQGSEA. Supplemented by reference TRBV29-1 and TRBJ1-1, the full variable domain reads SAVISQKPSRDICQRGTSLTIQCQVDSQVTMMFWYRQQPGQSLTLIATANQGSEATYESGFVIDKFPISRPNLTFSTLTVSNMSPEDSSIYLCSASKQGGEAFFGQGTRLTVV.

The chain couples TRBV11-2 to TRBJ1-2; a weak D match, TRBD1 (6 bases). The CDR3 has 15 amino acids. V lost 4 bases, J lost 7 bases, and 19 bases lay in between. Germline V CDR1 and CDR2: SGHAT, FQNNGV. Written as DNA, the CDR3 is TGTGCCAGCAGCTCCCTGGGGGGGCCGAGGGGTGGCTACACCTTC. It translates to CASSSLGGPRGGYTF.

CDR3 loop: CASSPPTQVNTEAFF. For the CDR3, the DNA is TGTGCCAGCTCACCACCAACACAAGTGAACACTGAAGCTTTCTTT. V is TRBV18 and J is TRBJ1-1, with D unclear. CDR1 is KGHSH and CDR2 is LQKENI in the germline V gene. The CDR3 is 15 amino acids. With 0 bases removed from V and 0 bases from J, the gap between germline ends came to 8 bases.

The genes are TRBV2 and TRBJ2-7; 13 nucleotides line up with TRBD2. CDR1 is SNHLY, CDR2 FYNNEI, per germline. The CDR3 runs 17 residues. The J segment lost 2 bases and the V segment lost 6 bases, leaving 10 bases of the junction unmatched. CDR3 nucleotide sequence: TGTGCCAGCAGCAAACGGACTAGCGGGAGTGTTCCCTACGAGCAGTACTTC. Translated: CASSKRTSGSVPYEQYF.

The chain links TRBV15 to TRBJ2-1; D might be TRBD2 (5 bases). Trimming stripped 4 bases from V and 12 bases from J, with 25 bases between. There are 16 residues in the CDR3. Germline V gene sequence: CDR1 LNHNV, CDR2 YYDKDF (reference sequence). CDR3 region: CATSTKRESYSGGQFF. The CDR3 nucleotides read TGTGCCACCAGCACCAAGAGGGAATCCTATTCGGGTGGGCAGTTCTTC.

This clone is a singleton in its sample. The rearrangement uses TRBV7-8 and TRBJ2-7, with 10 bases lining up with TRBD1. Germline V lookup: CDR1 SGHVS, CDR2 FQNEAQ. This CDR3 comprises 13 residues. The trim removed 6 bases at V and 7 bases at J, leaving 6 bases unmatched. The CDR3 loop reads CASRKGQGEEQYF. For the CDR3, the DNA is TGTGCCAGCAGAAAAGGACAGGGGGAAGAGCAGTACTTC. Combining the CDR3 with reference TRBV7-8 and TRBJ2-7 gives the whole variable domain GAGVSQSPRYKVAKRGQDVALRCDPISGHVSLFWYQQALGQGPEFLTYFQNEAQLDKSGLPSDRFFAERPEGSVSTLKIQRTQQEDSAVYLCASRKGQGEEQYFGPGTRLTVT.

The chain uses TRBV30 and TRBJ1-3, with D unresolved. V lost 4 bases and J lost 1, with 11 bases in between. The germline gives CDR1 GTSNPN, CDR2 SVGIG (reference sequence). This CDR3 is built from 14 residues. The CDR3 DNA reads TGTGCCTGGAACGGCGGGGTTTCTGGAAACACCATATATTTT. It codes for CAWNGGVSGNTIYF.

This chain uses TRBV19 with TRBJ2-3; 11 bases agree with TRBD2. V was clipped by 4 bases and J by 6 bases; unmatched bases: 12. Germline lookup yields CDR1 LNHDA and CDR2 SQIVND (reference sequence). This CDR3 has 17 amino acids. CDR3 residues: CASSTSTSGAPTDTQYF. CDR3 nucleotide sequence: TGTGCCAGTAGTACGTCGACTAGCGGGGCCCCGACTGATACGCAGTATTTT.

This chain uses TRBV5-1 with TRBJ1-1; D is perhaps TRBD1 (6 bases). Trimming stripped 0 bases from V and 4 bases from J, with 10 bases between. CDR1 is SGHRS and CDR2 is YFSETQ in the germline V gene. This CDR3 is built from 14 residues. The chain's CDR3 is CASSLETGPTEAFF. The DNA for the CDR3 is TGCGCCAGCAGCTTGGAAACAGGGCCCACTGAAGCTTTCTTT.